The next 25 T cell receptor beta chains were all read from a single sample in a study of regulatory T cells in long-lasting Graves disease. Construction of TCR beta libraries relied on iRepertoire HTBI primers and on Arm-PCR targeting CDR3 regions. In TCRdb, the multiplex PCR reads were re-called with MiXCR into one record per CDR3 protein. The table lists 400,000 to 500,000 distinct CDR3 sequences, 11% to 15% of them singletons. Noted time point: newly diagnosed GD, antithyroid drugs for less than 3 months. Preparation of the TCR library used RNA extracted from PBMCs. This sample was shared with a second study, whose subject was T cells in Graves' hyperthyroidism and ophthalmopathy.

Here the sequenced sample was peripheral blood mononuclear cells (PBMCs), taken at new diagnosis, from a patient treated with antithyroid drugs. These receptors were collected from a woman in her fifties or sixties with Graves disease.

There are many counts of this clonotype. The V gene is TRBV2, the J gene TRBJ2-3; 13 nucleotides agree with TRBD2. Germline V gives CDR1 SNHLY, CDR2 FYNNEI. The CDR3 consists of 17 residues. Trimming removed 7 bases from V and 0 bases from J; junction bases left unmatched: 7. CDR3 DNA: TGTGCCAGCACCACTAGCGGGGGGGGGTTTAGCACAGATACGCAGTATTTT. It encodes CASTTSGGGFSTDTQYF.

This clonotype was detected a few times. This chain uses TRBV6-2 or TRBV6-3 with TRBJ2-7, with TRBD1 as a possible D gene (6 bases). V lost 5 bases and J lost 1, with 18 bases in between. CDR1 is MNHEY, CDR2 SVGEGT, per germline. The CDR3 contains 16 residues. CDR3 residues: CASSGDTGLGSYEQYF. For the CDR3, the DNA is TGTGCCAGCAGTGGCGATACAGGGTTGGGGTCCTACGAGCAGTACTTC.

The CDR3 bases are TGTGCCAGCTCACCACCGGGACAGCTCGTCAGAAGCTCTGGAAACACCATATATTTT. Protein: CASSPPGQLVRSSGNTIYF. V usage is TRBV18 and J usage is TRBJ1-3; 7 nucleotides align to TRBD1. This CDR3 spans 19 amino acids. From germline, CDR1 is KGHSH and CDR2 LQKENI. The V segment lost 0 bases and the J segment 0 bases; nucleotides outside the gene matches: 11.

The rearrangement joins TRBV6-5 to TRBJ1-2; D remains unclear. CDR1 and CDR2 from the germline V gene are MNHEY and SVGAGI. The CDR3 contains 15 residues. With 0 bases removed from V and 0 bases from J, the gap between germline ends came to 8 bases. The CDR3 spells CASSYSKAPNYGYTF. In DNA form, the CDR3 reads TGTGCCAGCAGTTACTCGAAGGCACCTAACTATGGCTACACCTTC.

This clonotype appeared a single time. Compared with germline, one end of the junction differs, possibly owing to a read error. V gene TRBV13 combines with J gene TRBJ2-1; D assignment may be TRBD1 or TRBD2 (5 bases each). CDR1 is PRHDT, CDR2 FYEKMQ, per germline (reference sequence). The CDR3 has 19 residues. CDR3 sequence reads: CASSGTLPGPPSSCNEQFF. DNA for the CDR3: TGTGCCAGCAGCGGAACCTTACCGGGACCGCCAAGCTCCTGCAATGAGCAGTTCTTC.

This clonotype was seen only a few times. The chain has TRBV27 and TRBJ2-3; D possibly matches TRBD1 or TRBD2 (5 bases each). The CDR3 runs 15 residues. Per germline, CDR1 MNHEY and CDR2 SMNVEV (reference sequence). Trimming stripped 8 bases from V and 2 bases from J, with 17 bases between. CDR3 bases: TGTGCCAGCCGCGAACAGGACGGGGTCACAGATACGCAGTATTTT. This gives the protein CASREQDGVTDTQYF.

This chain joins TRBV7-3 and TRBJ2-1, with 9 bases identical to TRBD2. The CDR3 spans 17 residues. V gave up 3 bases and J gave up 0 bases; unmatched junction bases: 6. Germline V gives CDR1 SGHTA, CDR2 FQGTGA. The CDR3 nucleotides are TGTGCCAGCAGCTTGATAGGCGGGAGGGCCTCCTACAATGAGCAGTTCTTC. This encodes CASSLIGGRASYNEQFF.

This chain links TRBV5-1 with TRBJ2-5; 14 bases are shared with TRBD2. The J segment lost 2 bases and the V segment lost 5 bases, leaving 11 bases of the junction unmatched. This CDR3 region has 18 residues. CDR1 and CDR2 from the germline V gene are SGHRS and YFSETQ. The CDR3 bases are TGCGCCAGCAGAAGAGGACTAGCGGGAGGACTGGTACAAGAGACCCAGTACTTC. This translates into CASRRGLAGGLVQETQYF.

In this sample, this clonotype turned up a few times. The chain combines TRBV27 with TRBJ2-6; 7 nucleotides agree with TRBD1. Trimming cost V 2 bases and J 4 bases; bases outside gene matches: 2. The CDR3 spans 15 residues. Germline loops: CDR1 MNHEY, CDR2 SMNVEV (reference sequence). The CDR3 region has the DNA TGTGCCAGCAGTTTAGAGACAGGGGGGGCCAACGTCCTGACTTTC. Translating it yields CASSLETGGANVLTF.

This clonotype has a count of ten or more. The chain employs TRBV2 and TRBJ1-5, with a possible D match to TRBD1 (5 bases). The CDR3 length is 15 residues. CDR1 SNHLY and CDR2 FYNNEI come from the germline V gene. The V end lost 4 bases, the J end lost 9 bases, and 19 bases lay between the germline ends. This CDR3 reads CASSAGTGGYGPQHF. The CDR3 nucleotides read TGTGCCAGCAGTGCCGGGACGGGGGGTTACGGGCCCCAGCATTTT. Combining the CDR3 with reference TRBV2 and TRBJ1-5 gives the whole variable domain EPEVTQTPSHQVTQMGQEVILRCVPISNHLYFYWYRQILGQKVEFLVSFYNNEISEKSEIFDDQFSVERPDGSNFTLKIRSTKLEDSAMYFCASSAGTGGYGPQHFGDGTRLSIL.

As regards this clonotype: A read error is possible here, since a much larger clone lies one base away. The chain recombines TRBV10-3 with TRBJ2-1; possibly TRBD2 for D (6 bases). The CDR3 is 20 amino acids. CDR1 ENHRY and CDR2 SYGVKD come from the germline V gene. Trimming stripped 0 bases from V and 0 bases from J, with 21 bases between. CDR3 DNA: TGTGCCATCAGTGAGTCCCTCAGGAGGGCCCCTTCACTCTCCTACAATGAGCAGTTCTTC. This codes for CAISESLRRAPSLSYNEQFF.

This clonotype turned up a few times. The chain uses TRBV18 and TRBJ2-1; 9 nucleotides align to TRBD2. Germline CDR1 is KGHSH and CDR2 is LQKENI. V trimming: 1 base; J trimming: 10 bases; junction bases outside the gene matches: 8. There are 15 residues in the CDR3. The CDR3 coding sequence is TGTGCCAGCTCACCACGTAATAGCGGGAGAGCCGAGCAGTTCTTC. This encodes CASSPRNSGRAEQFF.

This sequence joins TRBV5-4 and TRBJ1-1; D gene unclear. The germline CDR1 and CDR2 sequences are SGHNT and YYREEE (reference sequence). There are 15 residues in the CDR3. Trimming shortened V by 0 bases and J by 1 base, and 10 bases separated the two germline ends. The CDR3 sequence is CASSLGSQPNTEAFF. As DNA, the CDR3 is TGTGCCAGCAGCTTGGGATCGCAGCCGAACACTGAAGCTTTCTTT.

The CDR3 protein is CASSESGYTF. CDR3 DNA: TGTGCCAGCAGTGAGAGCGGCTACACCTTC. The V and J genes are TRBV6-1 and TRBJ1-2; D call uncertain. The V end was cut by 3 bases, the J end by 8 bases, with 4 bases between. Germline V gene lookup returns CDR1 MNHNS and CDR2 SASEGT. The CDR3 is made up of 10 amino acids.

The chain couples TRBV15 to TRBJ2-1; tentatively, D is TRBD1 or TRBD2 (6 bases each). The CDR3 has 17 amino acids. Germline values: CDR1 LNHNV, CDR2 YYDKDF (reference sequence). Trimming shortened V by 0 bases and J by 1 base, and 13 bases separated the two germline ends. CDR3 protein: CATSRDREGGSYNEQFF. In nucleotides, the CDR3 is TGTGCCACCAGCAGAGATAGGGAAGGGGGGTCCTACAATGAGCAGTTCTTC.

There are many counts of this clonotype. The CDR3 here is CASSPPGRRSGANVLTF. In DNA, the CDR3 is TGTGCCAGCTCACCACCGGGACGTCGCTCTGGGGCCAACGTCCTGACTTTC. The chain couples TRBV18 to TRBJ2-6, with D perhaps TRBD1 or TRBD2 (5 bases each). V was clipped by 0 bases and J by 0 bases, with 9 bases between them. The CDR3 is made up of 17 amino acids. Germline lookup yields CDR1 KGHSH and CDR2 LQKENI. Combining the CDR3 with reference TRBV18 and TRBJ2-6 gives the whole variable domain NAGVMQNPRHLVRRRGQEARLRCSPMKGHSHVYWYRQLPEEGLKFMVYLQKENIIDESGMPKERFSAEFPKEGPSILRIQQVVRGDSAAYFCASSPPGRRSGANVLTFGAGSRLTVL.

This clonotype was counted at least ten times. The V gene is TRBV7-9, the J gene TRBJ2-7, with a possible D match to TRBD1 (6 bases). Trimming took off 4 bases at V and 7 bases at J, with 26 bases between the two ends. Per germline, CDR1 SEHNR and CDR2 FQNEAQ (reference sequence). The CDR3 runs 17 residues. The chain's CDR3 is CASSSPGGQSSLLEQYF. The CDR3 DNA follows: TGTGCCAGCAGCTCCCCCGGAGGACAGTCCTCCTTGCTTGAGCAGTACTTC.

This chain uses TRBV7-9 with TRBJ2-7, with 8 bases lining up with TRBD1. This CDR3 contains 14 residues. J gave up 3 bases and V 2 bases, and 3 bases lay outside the gene matches. The germline gives CDR1 SEHNR, CDR2 FQNEAQ (reference sequence). The chain's CDR3 is CASSLRDRFYEQYF. In DNA form, the CDR3 reads TGTGCCAGCAGCTTAAGGGACAGGTTCTACGAGCAGTACTTC. The whole variable domain, filled in from reference TRBV7-9 and TRBJ2-7, reads DTGVSQNPRHKITKRGQNVTFRCDPISEHNRLYWYRQTLGQGPEFLTYFQNEAQLEKSRLLSDRFSAERPKGSFSTLEIQRTEQGDSAMYLCASSLRDRFYEQYFGPGTRLTVT.

Concerning this clonotype itself: Compared with germline, one end of the junction differs, possibly owing to a read error. The rearrangement links TRBV12-3 or TRBV12-4 to TRBJ2-7; D gene uncertain. This CDR3 comprises 11 residues. CDR3 sequence reads: CVSSTDYEQYF. The CDR3 DNA sequence: TGTGTCAGCAGCACCGACTACGAGCAGTACTTC.

This clonotype was seen at least ten times. The chain recombines TRBV6-2 or TRBV6-3 with TRBJ1-2; D perhaps matches TRBD1 (5 bases). CDR3 size: 14 residues. Germline V lookup: CDR1 MNHEY, CDR2 SVGEGT. Trimming pared 5 bases from V and 5 bases from J, leaving 15 bases between. CDR3 in DNA: TGTGCCAGCAGTGAAGTTGGGGCCCCGTATGGCTACACCTTC. Protein product: CASSEVGAPYGYTF.

This clonotype was observed many times. This chain connects TRBV29-1 to TRBJ2-7, with a possible D match to TRBD1 (6 bases). Germline CDR1 and CDR2: SQVTM and ANQGSEA. The V gene lost 5 bases and the J gene lost 0 bases, with 14 bases spanning the gap. The CDR3 runs to 14 residues. CDR3 DNA sequence: TGCAGCGTTAGGGACAACGCAGACTCCTACGAGCAGTACTTC. It encodes CSVRDNADSYEQYF.

This clonotype showed up just a few times. The V call is TRBV7-2, the J call TRBJ2-7; 11 bases are shared with TRBD2. The V gene end was trimmed by 5 bases and the J gene end by 3 bases; junction bases not matched to a gene: 3. From germline, CDR1 is SGHTA and CDR2 FQGNSA. The CDR3 has 14 amino acids. The CDR3 region has the DNA TGTGCCAGCAGCGACACTAGCGGGGGCTACGAGCAGTACTTC. Protein: CASSDTSGGYEQYF. Drawing the rest from reference TRBV7-2 and TRBJ2-7, the complete variable domain is GAGVSQSPSNKVTEKGKDVELRCDPISGHTALYWYRQSLGQGLEFLIYFQGNSAPDKSGLPSDRFSAERTGGSVSTLTIQRTQQEDSAVYLCASSDTSGGYEQYFGPGTRLTVT.

This clonotype was seen many times. The CDR3 DNA sequence: TGTGCCAGCAGTTACGGTGAAGTGTCGAACACTGAAGCTTTCTTT. Amino acids: CASSYGEVSNTEAFF. The rearrangement uses TRBV6-5 and TRBJ1-1, with no clear D. The CDR3 consists of 15 residues. Germline assignment: CDR1 MNHEY and CDR2 SVGAGI. V was trimmed by 2 bases and J by 1 base, leaving 11 bases between them.

This sequence joins TRBV11-2 and TRBJ1-2; tentative D call: TRBD1 (6 bases). The germline V gene has CDR1 SGHAT and CDR2 FQNNGV. Trimming took off 0 bases at V and 5 bases at J, with 10 bases between the two ends. The CDR3 has 14 amino acids. CDR3 region: CASSLDRGSYGYTF. The CDR3 DNA reads as TGTGCCAGCAGCTTAGACAGGGGTTCGTATGGCTACACCTTC. Full variable domain (missing parts from reference TRBV11-2 and TRBJ1-2): EAGVAQSPRYKIIEKRQSVAFWCNPISGHATLYWYQQILGQGPKLLIQFQNNGVVDDSQLPKDRFSAERLKGVDSTLKIQPAKLEDSAVYLCASSLDRGSYGYTFGSGTRLTVV.

This clonotype was detected a few times. The chain joins TRBV7-6 to TRBJ2-7, with no clear D. The CDR3 length is 15 residues. The germline gives CDR1 SGHVS, CDR2 FNYEAQ. Between the trimmed V and J ends, which lost 1 base and 5 bases, there was a span of 15 bases. Here the CDR3 DNA reads TGTGCCAGCAGCTTAGTATATGGGGTCAATAACGAGCAGTACTTC. It translates to CASSLVYGVNNEQYF.